This T cell receptor (beta chain) was observed in a study of shared clonotypes between healthy human individuals. The CDR3 has 14 amino acids. Germline V CDR1 and CDR2: SGHTA, FQGNSA. V lost 7 bases to trimming and J lost 4 bases, with 16 bases between them. Here immunoSEQ multiplex PCR was the method, and the copy in TCRdb shows in-frame clones only, minus some. The sample consists of approximately 2.1 million clones, 85% to 95% of them appearing once. Sequenced sample: naive CD4+ T cells from PBMCs. Subset: CD45RA+ positively selected. The sequence was obtained from a man aged 18-30 years in good health. Some clones in this sample may be carry-over from other donors' samples. V usage is TRBV7-2 and J usage is TRBJ2-5, with a weak D call TRBD2 (5 bases). The CDR3 nucleotides read TGTGCCAGCACCCCGGGGAGCGTTCGAGAGACCCAGTACTTC. Translating gives CASTPGSVRETQYF.